A selection of T cell receptor beta chains follows, all from one sample in a study of shared clonotypes between healthy human individuals. TCRdb keeps only in-frame clones here, not all; method: immunoSEQ multiplex PCR. The sample yields about 2 million clones, 95% seen once. The sequencing sample was made of naive CD4+ T cells sorted from blood. These TCRs come from a man aged 18 to 35 in good health. CDR3s include the opening cysteine and the closing phenylalanine or tryptophan. A D gene is named only where the DNA matches it firmly. The listing skips clone size in some rows; elsewhere it reads once, few, many or a size class.

clone size,V gene,J gene,D gene,CDR3 protein,CDR3 DNA
NA,TRBV29-1,TRBJ2-1,NA,CSVEIGTNEQFF,TGCAGCGTTGAAATAGGTACGAATGAGCAGTTCTTC
NA,TRBV5-1,TRBJ2-5,NA,CASSFPGAGETQYF,TGCGCCAGCAGCTTCCCCGGGGCGGGAGAGACCCAGTACTTC
NA,TRBV10-3,TRBJ2-2,NA,CAINDAGETGELFF,TGTGCCATCAACGATGCAGGGGAAACCGGGGAGCTGTTTTTT
NA,TRBV19,TRBJ2-5,TRBD1,CASSVTGIQETQYF,TGTGCCAGTAGTGTGACAGGGATCCAAGAGACCCAGTACTTC
NA,TRBV6-1,TRBJ2-7,NA,CASSGGGQFYEQYF,TGTGCCAGCAGTGGGGGAGGACAGTTCTACGAGCAGTACTTC
NA,TRBV4-1,TRBJ1-2,NA,CASSQDLRTGGIDYGYTF,TGCGCCAGCAGCCAAGATCTAAGGACTGGGGGGATTGACTATGGCTACACCTTC
NA,TRBV10-3,TRBJ1-2,NA,CAISLLSGSADGYTF,TGTGCCATCAGCCTTCTGTCGGGATCGGCTGATGGCTACACCTTC
NA,TRBV4-3,TRBJ1-1,NA,CASSQERQGSAFF,TGCGCCAGCAGCCAAGAGAGGCAGGGGAGCGCTTTCTTT
NA,TRBV28,TRBJ1-4,TRBD1,CASSLNRGQGKLFF,TGTGCCAGCAGTTTAAACAGGGGGCAGGGAAAACTGTTTTTT
NA,TRBV27,TRBJ1-6,NA,CASRSQGDADNSPLHF,TGTGCCAGCAGGTCACAGGGAGACGCGGATAATTCACCCCTCCACTTT
NA,TRBV11-2,TRBJ1-5,NA,CASSLPGGNQPQHF,TGTGCCAGCAGCTTACCGGGGGGCAATCAGCCCCAGCATTTT
once,TRBV4-3,TRBJ2-7,TRBD2,CASSQELAGSPYEQYF,TGCGCCAGCAGCCAAGAGCTAGCGGGATCCCCCTACGAGCAGTACTTC
NA,TRBV7-9,TRBJ2-7,NA,CASSLAGAGRNYEQYF,TGTGCCAGCAGCTTAGCGGGGGCAGGGAGGAACTACGAGCAGTACTTC
NA,TRBV7-9,TRBJ2-6,NA,CASSFRQASPLSGANVLTF,TGTGCCAGCAGCTTTCGCCAGGCCTCACCCCTCTCTGGGGCCAACGTCCTGACTTTC
NA,TRBV28,TRBJ1-2,NA,CASSPTLVRGGYGYTF,TGTGCCAGCAGTCCTACCCTCGTTCGGGGAGGCTATGGCTACACCTTC
NA,TRBV7-2,TRBJ2-7,TRBD2,CASSLSGTSDSYEQYF,TGTGCCAGCAGCTTATCCGGGACTAGCGACTCCTACGAGCAGTACTTC
NA,TRBV7-9,TRBJ2-7,TRBD1,CASSPQAGGELERQYF,TGTGCCAGCAGCCCGCAGGCAGGGGGCGAGCTTGAGAGGCAGTACTTC
NA,TRBV2,TRBJ2-3,TRBD2,CASSGEGTSNSTDTQYF,TGTGCCAGCAGTGGGGAGGGGACTAGCAATAGCACAGATACGCAGTATTTT
NA,TRBV30,TRBJ1-6,TRBD1,CAWSVSSGGNSPLHF,TGTGCCTGGAGTGTAAGTTCAGGGGGCAATTCACCCCTCCACTTT
NA,TRBV4-1,TRBJ1-6,TRBD1,CASSQGLIDRAYNSPLHF,TGCGCCAGCAGCCAAGGACTCATCGACAGGGCCTACAATTCACCCCTCCACTTT
NA,TRBV5-6,TRBJ2-5,NA,CASSLRFGSGRETQYF,TGTGCCAGCAGCTTAAGGTTCGGATCGGGGCGGGAGACCCAGTACTTC
NA,TRBV6-1,TRBJ2-6,NA,CASSELAGLSSGANVLTF,TGTGCCAGCAGTGAATTGGCCGGATTAAGCTCTGGGGCCAACGTCCTGACTTTC
NA,TRBV5-1,TRBJ1-3,NA,CASSSIGQRNTIYF,TGCGCCAGCAGCTCAATCGGACAGAGAAACACCATATATTTT
NA,TRBV6-1,TRBJ2-7,TRBD1,CASSRTGPYEQYF,TGTGCCAGCAGTAGGACAGGTCCTTACGAGCAGTACTTC
NA,TRBV29-1,TRBJ2-3,TRBD2,CSVEPGGPTDTQYF,TGCAGCGTTGAACCGGGAGGGCCTACAGATACGCAGTATTTT
once,TRBV5-4,TRBJ2-7,TRBD1,CASSPRQGPYEQYF,TGTGCCAGCAGCCCTCGACAGGGCCCATACGAGCAGTACTTC
NA,TRBV2,TRBJ2-7,NA,CASSEGPRGAYF,TGTGCCAGCAGTGAGGGGCCACGAGGAGCGTACTTC
NA,TRBV21-1,TRBJ1-6,NA,CASSKREDNSPLHF,TGTGCCAGCAGCAAAAGGGAGGATAATTCACCCCTCCACTTT
NA,TRBV6-5,TRBJ2-7,TRBD1,CASSATGGKGEQYF,TGTGCCAGCAGCGCGACAGGGGGAAAGGGCGAGCAGTACTTC
NA,TRBV30,TRBJ1-4,NA,CAWSVPGLGEWDEKLFF,TGTGCCTGGAGTGTACCCGGACTAGGGGAGTGGGATGAAAAACTGTTTTTT